This entry features one T cell receptor beta chain sequence. Which antigen it targets is not known. Base qualities are not recorded, but no much larger clone differs from it by a single base. Sequencing was carried out with an Illumina NovaSeq 6000. cDNA libraries for TCRalpha and TCRbeta were prepared by 5'RACE using constant-segment primers, with sample barcodes and unique molecular identifiers added. Trizol reagent was used to extract RNA from every sample. Libraries were amplified in two PCR steps, with a second sample barcode and Illumina TruSeq adapters added in the second step. Sequencing of libraries was performed on an Illumina NovaSeq with 2 x 150 bp paired-end reads. The paper's processing steps were these. Reads were demultiplexed and collapsed into UMI-guided consensus sequences with migec v1.2.7. Using mixcr v2.1.11, the UMI consensuses were aligned to TRA and TRB V and J templates and assembled into clonotypes. Clonotypes were classified as expanded or contracted when called significant by both edgeR and NoisET, with noise models trained on biological replicates. For edgeR calls, the thresholds were a false discovery rate-adjusted p below 0.01 and a log2 fold-change of 1. As an exploratory analysis of dynamics, PCA with hierarchical clustering was applied to max-normalized trajectories of the 1000 most abundant clonotypes. Separately sequenced CD4+ and CD8+ repertoires were used to assign a CD4 or CD8 phenotype to each responding clone. TCRdb trimmed public reads at Q25 via fastp, called clones via MiXCR and kept in-frame beta chains. When rows share a CDR3 protein, they turn into one entry using the most common DNA and genes. What appears here as the V and J calls and clone size reflects TCRdb's work, not the paper's. The sample includes some 440,000 distinct CDR3 sequences, with 20% to 25% observed a single time. The ten top clones hold approximately 12% of the sample.

Ficoll-Paque density gradient centrifugation was used to isolate PBMCs. The record originates from a study of T-cell memory formation after mild COVID-19 (TCRdb year 2021). Some background on the complete study: TCR sequence clusters from the two donors were found to be largely donor specific. T-cell clones expanding and contracting after mild COVID-19 in two donors were tracked by longitudinal TCRalpha and TCRbeta repertoire sequencing. The cohort was made up of two young adult volunteers, one female and one male, who were previously healthy.

The germline ends are 19 bases apart after V is trimmed by 0 bases and J by 2 bases. Inclusive of the bounding cysteine and phenylalanine, the CDR3 is 18 residues long. The read is trimmed to its CDR3 DNA, 54 bases read in frame from base 1. From the germline V gene, CDR1 is MGHRA and CDR2 is YSYEKL. General findings and caveats noted by the study authors: The study covered only a couple of mild cases, and larger cohorts including severe cases with pre-infection samples were considered necessary. The second-wave clones that peaked on day 37 were not confirmed to be SARS-CoV-2 specific. Some responding clones were found in pre-infection memory, which suggests that pre-existing cross-reactive memory T cells took part in the SARS-CoV-2 response. Contracting CD4+ clones were found mainly in CM and EM memory subsets, while CD8+ clones were enriched in EMRA. From day 15 to 85, contracting clones showed balanced CD4/CD8 phenotypes, whereas a second wave of clones that expanded from day 15 to 37 leaned towards CD4+.

The sequence is built from TRBV4-1 and TRBJ1-2, with TRBD1 tentatively as D gene (6 bases match). This TCR was recovered from an adult woman who had mild COVID-19 (a few samples of this study predate the infection). The sample titles of this study are shuffled in the database, so cell type and time point are left out; the donor was told from shared clones. Source material: PBMCs or a T cell subset sorted from them (not recorded which). Here is the DNA: TGCGCCAGCAGCCAAGAGCGAGCAGGGGCATCTCCCAACTATGGCTACACCTTC. Protein translation: CASSQERAGASPNYGYTF.